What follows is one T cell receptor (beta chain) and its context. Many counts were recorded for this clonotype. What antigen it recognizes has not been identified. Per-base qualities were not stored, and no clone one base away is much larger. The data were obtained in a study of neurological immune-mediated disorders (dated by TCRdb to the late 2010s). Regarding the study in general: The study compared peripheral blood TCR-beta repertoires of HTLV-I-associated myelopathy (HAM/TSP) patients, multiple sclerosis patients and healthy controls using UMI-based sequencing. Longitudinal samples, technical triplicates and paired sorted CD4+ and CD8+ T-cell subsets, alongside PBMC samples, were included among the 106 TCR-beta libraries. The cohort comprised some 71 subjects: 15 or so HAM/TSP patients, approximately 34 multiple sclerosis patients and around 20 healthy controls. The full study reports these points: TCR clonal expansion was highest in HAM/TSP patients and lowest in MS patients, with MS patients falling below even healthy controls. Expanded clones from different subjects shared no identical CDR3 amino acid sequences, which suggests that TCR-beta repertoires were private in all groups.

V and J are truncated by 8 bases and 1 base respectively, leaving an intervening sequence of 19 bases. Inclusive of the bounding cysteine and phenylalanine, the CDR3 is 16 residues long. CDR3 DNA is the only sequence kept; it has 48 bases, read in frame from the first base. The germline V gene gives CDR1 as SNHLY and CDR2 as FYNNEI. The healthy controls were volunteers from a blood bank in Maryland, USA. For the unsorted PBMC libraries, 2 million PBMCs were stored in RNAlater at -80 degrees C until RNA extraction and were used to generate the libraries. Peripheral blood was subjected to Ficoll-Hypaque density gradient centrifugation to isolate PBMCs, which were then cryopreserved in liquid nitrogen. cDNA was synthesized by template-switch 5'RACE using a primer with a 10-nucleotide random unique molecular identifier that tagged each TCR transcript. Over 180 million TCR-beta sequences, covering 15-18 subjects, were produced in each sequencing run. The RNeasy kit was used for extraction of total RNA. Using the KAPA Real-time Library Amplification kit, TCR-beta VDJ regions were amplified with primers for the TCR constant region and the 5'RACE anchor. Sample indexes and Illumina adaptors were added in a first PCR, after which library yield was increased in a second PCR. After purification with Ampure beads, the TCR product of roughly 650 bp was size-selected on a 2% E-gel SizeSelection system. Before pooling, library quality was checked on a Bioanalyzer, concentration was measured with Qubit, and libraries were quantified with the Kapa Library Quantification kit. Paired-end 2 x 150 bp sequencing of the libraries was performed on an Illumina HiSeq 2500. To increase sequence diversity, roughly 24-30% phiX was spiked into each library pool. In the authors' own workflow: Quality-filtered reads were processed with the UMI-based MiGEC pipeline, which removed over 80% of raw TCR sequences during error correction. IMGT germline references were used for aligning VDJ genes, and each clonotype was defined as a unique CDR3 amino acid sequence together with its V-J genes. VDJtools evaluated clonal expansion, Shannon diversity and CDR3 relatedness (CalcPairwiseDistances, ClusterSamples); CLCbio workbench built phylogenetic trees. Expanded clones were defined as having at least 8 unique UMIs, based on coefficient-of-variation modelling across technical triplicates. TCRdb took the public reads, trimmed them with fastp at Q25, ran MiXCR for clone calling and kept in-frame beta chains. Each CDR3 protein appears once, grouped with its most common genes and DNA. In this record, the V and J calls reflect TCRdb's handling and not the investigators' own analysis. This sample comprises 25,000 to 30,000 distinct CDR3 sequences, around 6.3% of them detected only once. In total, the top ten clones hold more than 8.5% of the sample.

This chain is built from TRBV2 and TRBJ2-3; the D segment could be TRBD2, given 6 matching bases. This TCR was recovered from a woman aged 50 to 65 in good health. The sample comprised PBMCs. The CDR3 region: CASAELSGTRTDTQYF. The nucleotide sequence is TGTGCCAGCGCCGAACTTAGCGGAACCCGCACAGATACGCAGTATTTT.